What follows describes a single T cell receptor (beta chain). Its antigen is still unknown. CDR3 length: 15 residues. Trimming took 1 base from V and 3 from J; bases not matched to a gene: 4. Germline V gene sequence: CDR1 LGHNA, CDR2 YSLEER. This record belongs to a study of cytomegalovirus exposure and HLA in healthy donors. Findings of the study overall: Later genetic work tied a missense DCLRE1C variant to beta-chain V and J trimming. Investigators reported around 150 TCR beta chains as tied to cytomegalovirus. Indistinguishable V segments, including TRBV6-2 and TRBV6-3, were excluded. The majority of TCR sequences were rare, yet some public TCRs appeared in many donors.

60 Vbeta and 13 Jbeta primers were used in PCR. TCRdb's copy holds only in-frame clones and misses some; the assay was immunoSEQ multiplex PCR. The repertoire holds some 200,000 clones, with roughly four fifths as singletons. Sequenced: PBMCs. The TCR was taken from a woman between 40 and 55 years old in good health and CMV-seronegative. The chain joins TRBV4-3 to TRBJ2-7; TRBD1 matches at 9 bases. The CDR3 DNA reads TGCGCCAGCAGCCAAGCCTACAGGGGGCTCTACGAGCAGTACTTC. As protein: CASSQAYRGLYEQYF.